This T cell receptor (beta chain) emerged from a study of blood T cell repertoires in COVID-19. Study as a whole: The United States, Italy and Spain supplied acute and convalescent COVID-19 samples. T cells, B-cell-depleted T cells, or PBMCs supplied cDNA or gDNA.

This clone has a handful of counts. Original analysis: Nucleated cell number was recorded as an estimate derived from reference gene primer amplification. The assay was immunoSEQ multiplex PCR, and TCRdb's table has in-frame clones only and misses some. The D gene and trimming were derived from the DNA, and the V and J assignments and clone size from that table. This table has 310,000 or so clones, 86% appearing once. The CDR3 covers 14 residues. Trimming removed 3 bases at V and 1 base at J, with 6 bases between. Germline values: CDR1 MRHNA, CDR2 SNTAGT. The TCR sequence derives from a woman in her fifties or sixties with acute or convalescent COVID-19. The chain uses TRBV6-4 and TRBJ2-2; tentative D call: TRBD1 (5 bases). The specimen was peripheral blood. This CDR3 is CASSEQVNTGELFF. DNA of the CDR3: TGTGCCAGCAGTGAACAGGTGAACACCGGGGAGCTGTTTTTT.